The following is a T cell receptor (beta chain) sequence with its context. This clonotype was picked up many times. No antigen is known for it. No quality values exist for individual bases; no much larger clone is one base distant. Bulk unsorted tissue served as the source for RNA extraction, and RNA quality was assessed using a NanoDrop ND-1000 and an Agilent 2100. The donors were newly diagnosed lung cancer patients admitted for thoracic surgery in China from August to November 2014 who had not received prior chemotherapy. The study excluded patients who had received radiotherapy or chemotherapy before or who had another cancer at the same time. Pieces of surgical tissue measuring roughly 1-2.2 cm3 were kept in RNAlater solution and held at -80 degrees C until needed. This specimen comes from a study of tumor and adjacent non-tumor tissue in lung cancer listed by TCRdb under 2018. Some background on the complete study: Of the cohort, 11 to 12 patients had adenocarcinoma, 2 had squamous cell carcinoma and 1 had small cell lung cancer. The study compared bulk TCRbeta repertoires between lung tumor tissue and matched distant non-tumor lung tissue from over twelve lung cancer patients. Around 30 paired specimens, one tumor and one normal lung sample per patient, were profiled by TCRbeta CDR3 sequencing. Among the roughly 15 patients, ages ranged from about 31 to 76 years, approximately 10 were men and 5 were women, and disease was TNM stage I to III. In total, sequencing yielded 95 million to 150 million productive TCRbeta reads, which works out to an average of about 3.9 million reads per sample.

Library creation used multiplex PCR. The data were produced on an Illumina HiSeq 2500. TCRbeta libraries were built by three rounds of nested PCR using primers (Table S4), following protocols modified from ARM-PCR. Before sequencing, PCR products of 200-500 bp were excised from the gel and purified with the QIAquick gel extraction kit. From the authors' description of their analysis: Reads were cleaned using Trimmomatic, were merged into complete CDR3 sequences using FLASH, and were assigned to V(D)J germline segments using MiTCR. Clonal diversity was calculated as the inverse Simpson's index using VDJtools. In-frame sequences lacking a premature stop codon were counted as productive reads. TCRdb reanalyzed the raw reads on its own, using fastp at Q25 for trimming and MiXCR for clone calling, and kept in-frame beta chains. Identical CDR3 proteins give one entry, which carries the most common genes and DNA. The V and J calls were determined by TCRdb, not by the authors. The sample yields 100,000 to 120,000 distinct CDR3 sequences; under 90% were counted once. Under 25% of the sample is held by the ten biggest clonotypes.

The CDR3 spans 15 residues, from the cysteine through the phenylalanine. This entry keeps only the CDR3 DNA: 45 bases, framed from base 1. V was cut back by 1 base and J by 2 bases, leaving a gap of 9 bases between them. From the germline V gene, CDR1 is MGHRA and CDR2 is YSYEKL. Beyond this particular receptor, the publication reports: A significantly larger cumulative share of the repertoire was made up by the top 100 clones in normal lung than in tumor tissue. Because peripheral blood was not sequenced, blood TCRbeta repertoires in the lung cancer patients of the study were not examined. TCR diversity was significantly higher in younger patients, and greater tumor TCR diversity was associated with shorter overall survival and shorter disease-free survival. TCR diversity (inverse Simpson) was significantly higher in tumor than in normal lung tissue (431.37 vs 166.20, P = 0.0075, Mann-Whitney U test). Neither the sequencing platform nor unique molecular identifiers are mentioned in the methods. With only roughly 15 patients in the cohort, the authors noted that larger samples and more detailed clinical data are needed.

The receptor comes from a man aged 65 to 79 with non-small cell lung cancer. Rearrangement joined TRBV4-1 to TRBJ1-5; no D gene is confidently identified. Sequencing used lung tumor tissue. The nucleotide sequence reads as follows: TGCGCCAGCAGCCAAGGACCCCGTGGCAATCAGCCCCAGCATTTT. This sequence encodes CASSQGPRGNQPQHF.